This T cell receptor beta chain was recovered during a study of control samples from healthy donors and cancer patients. Some clones are missing from TCRdb's copy, which holds only in-frame ones; the method was immunoSEQ multiplex PCR. This sample has about 120,000 clones, with approximately 90% found just once. The CDR3 runs to 13 residues. Trimming cost V 1 base and J 5 bases, with 9 bases left between them. Germline-derived CDR1 and CDR2 are LGHDT and YNNKEL (reference sequence). The V call is TRBV3-1 (or the pseudogene TRBV3-2), the J call TRBJ2-7, with D maybe TRBD2 (5 bases). The sequencing sample was made of blood. The TCR sequence derives from a woman in her 70s in good health. Here the CDR3 DNA reads TGTGCCAGCAGCCAAGTGGCCGGGAACGAGCAGTACTTC. Protein product: CASSQVAGNEQYF.